This TCR beta chain was profiled in a study of T cell responses to AZD1222 COVID-19 vaccine. Study findings and constraints: Sampled repertoires all dated from after the peak T cell response.

Sequencing was performed with immunoSEQ multiplex PCR; in TCRdb, only in-frame clones are kept and a portion is missing. The table shows 85,000 to 130,000 clones, with over 75% occurring only once. A word on this clone: Its antigen remains unidentified.

This sample comprised peripheral blood, obtained on day 0 of AZD1222 vaccination. The clonotype originates from an adult in good health.

DNA for the CDR3: TGCGCCAGCAGCCCGGGTTGGGGTAATAATGAAAAACTGTTTTTT. It specifies CASSPGWGNNEKLFF. This rearrangement joins TRBV5-1 to TRBJ1-4; unclear D gene. The CDR3 is 15 amino acids. Trimming took 4 bases from V and 4 from J, leaving 14 bases between them. CDR1 and CDR2 from the germline V gene are SGHRS and YFSETQ.